This TCR beta chain appears in the sequencing data of a study of blood T cells in healthy people across ages. Study-level findings and limits: Among long-lived donors, naive CD4+ cells were more numerous and diversity higher than in aged donors. Possibly confounding the expanded clonotype changes was the fact that donor CMV status was unknown.

Then a second PCR, running roughly 7 to 11 cycles, was carried out with a sample-barcoded 5' primer and a J-beta primer mix. TCRdb ran MiXCR on the 5' RACE reads and lists one entry per CDR3 protein. The table lists some 920,000 distinct CDR3 sequences, roughly 50% of them singletons. V lost 1 base, J lost 5 bases, and 13 bases lay in between. CDR1 and CDR2 from the germline V gene are MGHRA and YSYEKL. This CDR3 comprises 15 residues. The count of this clonotype is one. Its antigen is not known. The receptor comes from an older woman in good health. This chain connects TRBV4-1 to TRBJ2-3; D not certain. Sequenced input: blood. Here the CDR3 reads CASSQGTRTGDTQYF. CDR3 DNA sequence: TGCGCCAGCAGCCAAGGGACCCGAACGGGAGATACGCAGTATTTT.